The 18 T cell receptor beta chains below were found in one sample sequenced in a study of shared clonotypes between healthy human individuals. Libraries were prepared by immunoSEQ multiplex PCR; TCRdb keeps only in-frame clonotypes and omits some of them. The sample records hundreds of thousands of clones, roughly three quarters being singletons. The sample comprised PBMCs. These receptors were collected from a woman in her thirties or forties in good health. Some clones in this sample may be carry-over from other donors' samples.

The DNA of the CDR3 is TGTGCCAGCTCACCATCCCGAAACCGGGACAGTTACTATGGCTACACCTTC. Amino acids: CASSPSRNRDSYYGYTF. This rearrangement joins TRBV18 to TRBJ1-2, with TRBD1 matching over 7 bases. Germline V gene data show CDR1 as KGHSH and CDR2 as LQKENI. V shed 2 bases and J 3 bases; nucleotides not matched to a gene: 12. This CDR3 has 17 residues.

The chain couples TRBV9 to TRBJ2-5; TRBD2 is a possible D gene (5 bases). Germline values: CDR1 SGDLS, CDR2 YYNGEE. This CDR3 has 15 amino acids. V lost 1 base, J lost 3 bases, and 13 bases lay in between. The CDR3: CASSVSGSGEETQYF. CDR3 bases: TGTGCCAGCAGCGTAAGTGGCTCCGGGGAAGAGACCCAGTACTTC.

The genes are TRBV18 and TRBJ1-2, with D tentatively TRBD1 (6 bases). The CDR3 length is 13 residues. Germline V gene sequence: CDR1 KGHSH, CDR2 LQKENI. With 1 base removed from V and 5 bases from J, the gap between germline ends came to 8 bases. CDR3 coding DNA: TGTGCCAGCTCACCACAGGACAGATATGGCTACACCTTC. Amino acid sequence: CASSPQDRYGYTF.

Regarding this clone: The same CDR3 is also encoded by other DNA sequences in this sample. The chain uses TRBV28 and TRBJ2-7; tentatively, D is TRBD2 (5 bases). Germline V gene sequence: CDR1 MDHEN, CDR2 SYDVKM. The CDR3 has 13 residues. V gave up 5 bases and J gave up 5 bases, with 13 bases separating them. In nucleotides, the CDR3 is TGTGCCAGCAGTGAGGGTGCAGTTCACGAGCAGTACTTC. Protein: CASSEGAVHEQYF.

As regards this clone: Other DNA sequences in this sample translate to the same CDR3. The chain has TRBV5-1 and TRBJ2-7, with 9 bases aligning to TRBD1. Germline V gives CDR1 SGHRS, CDR2 YFSETQ. The trim removed 4 bases at V and 3 bases at J, leaving 5 bases unmatched. CDR3 size: 14 residues. The chain's CDR3 is CASSPRQGGYEQYF. The CDR3 DNA sequence: TGCGCCAGCAGCCCACGACAGGGGGGCTACGAGCAGTACTTC.

This clone was seen a single time. V usage is TRBV7-9 and J usage is TRBJ2-7, with 9 bases matching TRBD1. V shed 3 bases, J shed 2 bases, and the junction held 5 bases outside the gene matches. CDR1 SEHNR and CDR2 FQNEAQ come from the germline V gene (reference sequence). This CDR3 contains 15 residues. CDR3 sequence (DNA): TGTGCCAGCAGCTTTCTTCGGGACAGGGCCTACGAGCAGTACTTC. It yields the protein CASSFLRDRAYEQYF. The whole variable domain, filled in from reference TRBV7-9 and TRBJ2-7, reads DTGVSQNPRHKITKRGQNVTFRCDPISEHNRLYWYRQTLGQGPEFLTYFQNEAQLEKSRLLSDRFSAERPKGSFSTLEIQRTEQGDSAMYLCASSFLRDRAYEQYFGPGTRLTVT.

V usage is TRBV28 and J usage is TRBJ2-1; TRBD2 aligns across 9 bases. The CDR3 consists of 13 residues. Per germline, CDR1 MDHEN and CDR2 SYDVKM. J gave up 9 bases and V 3 bases, and 3 bases lay outside the gene matches. The CDR3, as DNA: TGTGCCAGCAGTTTGGCGGGAGGGTTTGAGCAGTTCTTC. Translating it yields CASSLAGGFEQFF.

The chain recombines TRBV27 with TRBJ2-5, with D possibly matching TRBD2 (6 bases). Matching the DNA end better, TRBJ2-7 makes the J call doubtful. The CDR3 consists of 15 residues. CDR1 and CDR2 (germline): MNHEY, SMNVEV (reference sequence). Here the CDR3 reads CASSLGAGLSYEQYF. Written as DNA, the CDR3 is TGTGCCAGCAGTTTAGGGGCGGGATTGTCCTACGAGCAGTACTTC.

To note about this clone: This CDR3 is also generated by other DNA sequences in the sample. The chain is built from TRBV19 and TRBJ1-1, with D possibly being TRBD1 (6 bases). CDR1 is LNHDA, CDR2 SQIVND, per germline (reference sequence). The CDR3 is 13 amino acids. V lost 5 bases to trimming and J lost 1 base, with 8 bases between them. This chain's CDR3 is CASSYRENTEAFF. The CDR3 DNA is TGTGCCAGTAGTTACAGGGAGAACACTGAAGCTTTCTTT.

The rearrangement uses TRBV15 and TRBJ2-3, with D maybe TRBD2 (5 bases). Germline V gives CDR1 LNHNV, CDR2 YYDKDF (reference sequence). V was cut by 5 bases and J by 3 bases, with 12 bases left in between. The CDR3 loop spans 14 amino acids. CDR3 nucleotides: TGTGCCACCAGCGCACCCCGGGGAACAGATACGCAGTATTTT. Translated: CATSAPRGTDTQYF.

This clone was counted at least ten times. This sequence joins TRBV5-1 and TRBJ1-1; TRBD1 aligns across 7 bases. The CDR3 sequence is 19 residues long. The germline V gene has CDR1 SGHRS and CDR2 YFSETQ. V lost 0 bases and J lost 0; bases outside the gene matches: 14. The CDR3 DNA reads as TGCGCCAGCAGCTTGGACGCTAGGACAGGTGCTTTCATGAACACTGAAGCTTTCTTT. Translation gives CASSLDARTGAFMNTEAFF.

The chain is built from TRBV18 and TRBJ2-7; D gene uncertain. V was shortened by 5 bases and J by 2 bases, with 7 bases between the two germline ends. CDR3 length: 12 residues. Germline assignment: CDR1 KGHSH and CDR2 LQKENI. CDR3 DNA: TGTGCCAGCTCAGCGGAGACCTACGAGCAGTACTTC. Its protein is CASSAETYEQYF.

The chain couples TRBV12-2 to TRBJ1-1. TRBV12-2 is recorded as a pseudogene. This CDR3 has 16 residues. CDR3 loop: CASRPFIGVRVPEAFF. The CDR3 nucleotides are TGTGCAAGTCGCCCCTTCATAGGAGTTCGAGTACCTGAAGCTTTCTTT.

V gene TRBV29-1 combines with J gene TRBJ2-7; 9 bases are shared with TRBD2. Trimming took 4 bases from V and 3 from J; bases not matched to a gene: 4. Germline CDR1 SQVTM, CDR2 ANQGSEA. The CDR3 extends over 13 amino acids. In nucleotides, the CDR3 is TGCAGCGTTGGGCGGACTAGCGTCTACGAGCAGTACTTC. It is translated as CSVGRTSVYEQYF.

The chain carries TRBV28 and TRBJ2-7, with 7 bases fitting TRBD2. Losses at the gene ends were 5 bases for V and 4 bases for J; bases not matched to a gene: 11. This CDR3 is built from 15 residues. Germline V gives CDR1 MDHEN, CDR2 SYDVKM. CDR3 sequence reads: CASSAPAGEGYEQYF. CDR3 bases: TGTGCCAGCAGTGCCCCGGCGGGAGAGGGGTACGAGCAGTACTTC.

The rearrangement uses TRBV7-2 and TRBJ2-4; the D is unclear. Germline-derived CDR1 and CDR2 are SGHTA and FQGNSA. V dropped 5 bases and J dropped 7 bases, with 6 bases sitting between them. CDR3 length: 11 amino acids. The CDR3 reads CASSQTNIQYF. CDR3 DNA sequence: TGTGCCAGCAGCCAAACTAACATTCAGTACTTC.

The V call is TRBV5-4, the J call TRBJ1-3; 8 nucleotides line up with TRBD1. CDR3 length: 14 residues. Trimming took 4 bases from V and 4 from J; bases not matched to a gene: 4. Germline V CDR1 and CDR2: SGHNT, YYREEE (reference sequence). As DNA, the CDR3 is TGTGCCAGCAGCCGCGGACAGGGCGGAAACACCATATATTTT. Translation: CASSRGQGGNTIYF.

This clone was seen a handful of times. In nucleotides, the CDR3 is TGTGCCAGTAGTGCTATGACATACAATCAGCCCCAGCATTTT. Its protein is CASSAMTYNQPQHF. The chain uses TRBV19 and TRBJ1-5, with unresolved D. The germline V and J ends were trimmed by 5 bases and 3 bases, with 11 bases remaining between them. The CDR3 length is 14 residues. From germline, CDR1 is LNHDA and CDR2 SQIVND (reference sequence).